These 10 T cell receptor beta chains originate from one sample sequenced in a study of blood T cell repertoires in COVID-19. Sequenced by immunoSEQ multiplex PCR; TCRdb stores in-frame clones only, minus some. The data contain roughly 150,000 clones, approximately 86% of them singletons. Sequences were obtained from PBMCs or T cells enriched from blood (not recorded which). Receptors were obtained from a woman aged 35 to 49 who had recovered from COVID-19.

The chain joins TRBV30 to TRBJ1-6, with 8 bases fitting TRBD1. Germline V gene lookup returns CDR1 GTSNPN and CDR2 SVGIG (reference sequence). V dropped 2 bases and J dropped 9; count of bases not matched to a gene: 3. The CDR3 extends over 13 amino acids. CDR3 coding DNA: TGTGCCTGGAGTCCAGACAGGGGTTCACCCCTCCACTTT. Protein sequence: CAWSPDRGSPLHF. Complete variable domain (other parts from reference TRBV30 and TRBJ1-6): SQTIHQWPATLVQPVGSPLSLECTVEGTSNPNLYWYRQAAGRGLQLLFYSVGIGQISSEVPQNLSASRPQDRQFILSSKKLLLSDSGFYLCAWSPDRGSPLHFGNGTRLTVT.

The rearrangement links TRBV6-5 to TRBJ1-1; D not certain. V lost 0 bases and J lost 1, with 6 bases in between. Germline values: CDR1 MNHEY, CDR2 SVGAGI. This CDR3 is 14 amino acids long. CDR3 in DNA: TGTGCCAGCAGTTACTCGGGCACGAACACTGAAGCTTTCTTT. It encodes CASSYSGTNTEAFF.

This chain uses TRBV24-1 with TRBJ1-1, with 10 bases fitting TRBD1. After removal of 7 bases from V and 0 bases from J, the junction contained 7 bases not matched to a gene. CDR1 and CDR2 from the germline V gene are KGHDR and SFDVKD. The length of the CDR3 is 16 residues. The CDR3 spells CATRWGQGPMNTEAFF. DNA for the CDR3: TGTGCCACCAGATGGGGACAGGGGCCTATGAACACTGAAGCTTTCTTT.

The chain joins TRBV28 to TRBJ1-2; 9 bases fit TRBD1. V trimming: 5 bases; J trimming: 2 bases; junction bases outside the gene matches: 3. Germline values: CDR1 MDHEN, CDR2 SYDVKM. This CDR3 region has 14 residues. CDR3 DNA: TGTGCCAGCAGTACAGGGGGCGGGAACTATGGCTACACCTTC. This codes for CASSTGGGNYGYTF.

This clone was seen a few times. The V and J genes are TRBV7-6 and TRBJ2-1, with TRBD2 as a possible D gene (7 bases). Looked up from germline, CDR1 is SGHVS and CDR2 is FNYEAQ. V lost 0 bases, J lost 8 bases, and 11 bases lay in between. The CDR3 length is 14 residues. CDR3 sequence reads: CASSLAGGLDEQFF. Written as DNA, the CDR3 is TGTGCCAGCAGCTTAGCGGGGGGGCTCGATGAGCAGTTCTTC.

The chain joins TRBV7-9 to TRBJ2-7; D possibly corresponds to TRBD1 (6 bases). This CDR3 has 17 residues. Germline CDR1 is SEHNR and CDR2 is FQNEAQ (reference sequence). Between the trimmed V and J ends, which lost 5 bases and 0 bases, there was a span of 20 bases. This chain's CDR3 is CASSQDPRGQNSYEQYF. The CDR3 region has the DNA TGTGCCAGCAGCCAAGACCCCAGGGGACAAAACTCCTACGAGCAGTACTTC.

The V gene is TRBV5-6, the J gene TRBJ2-1, with D possibly matching TRBD2 (5 bases). Germline lookup yields CDR1 SGHDT and CDR2 YYEEEE. This CDR3 has 14 amino acids. Trimming shortened V by 2 bases and J by 7 bases, and 13 bases separated the two germline ends. Written as DNA, the CDR3 is TGTGCCAGCAGCTTCTTACGGGGTAGGAATGAGCAGTTCTTC. The encoded protein is CASSFLRGRNEQFF.

The chain has TRBV6-6 and TRBJ1-2; D gene ambiguous. The CDR3 covers 14 residues. Trimming removed 0 bases from V and 6 bases from J, with 11 bases in between. The V gene's germline CDR1 is MNHNY and CDR2 SVGAGI (reference sequence). CDR3 sequence reads: CASSYSAGTDGYTF. In DNA form, the CDR3 reads TGTGCCAGCAGTTACTCCGCGGGCACGGATGGCTACACCTTC.

The table lists this clone with a count of one. The V gene is TRBV30, the J gene TRBJ1-1; the D is unclear. The V gene lost 0 bases and the J gene lost 0 bases, with 14 bases spanning the gap. In germline, CDR1 is GTSNPN, CDR2 SVGIG (reference sequence). CDR3 length: 16 residues. The CDR3 region has the DNA TGTGCCTGGAGTGTACGCGGCAGACCTATGAACACTGAAGCTTTCTTT. Encoded protein: CAWSVRGRPMNTEAFF.

The CDR3 nucleotides are TGTGCCAGTAGTAAAGCGGGAGGCGACAATGAGCAGTTCTTC. Translation: CASSKAGGDNEQFF. The rearrangement joins TRBV19 to TRBJ2-1, with 9 bases aligning to TRBD2. V lost 4 bases, J lost 5 bases, and 3 bases stayed unmatched. Germline V gene lookup returns CDR1 LNHDA and CDR2 SQIVND (reference sequence). The CDR3 consists of 14 residues.